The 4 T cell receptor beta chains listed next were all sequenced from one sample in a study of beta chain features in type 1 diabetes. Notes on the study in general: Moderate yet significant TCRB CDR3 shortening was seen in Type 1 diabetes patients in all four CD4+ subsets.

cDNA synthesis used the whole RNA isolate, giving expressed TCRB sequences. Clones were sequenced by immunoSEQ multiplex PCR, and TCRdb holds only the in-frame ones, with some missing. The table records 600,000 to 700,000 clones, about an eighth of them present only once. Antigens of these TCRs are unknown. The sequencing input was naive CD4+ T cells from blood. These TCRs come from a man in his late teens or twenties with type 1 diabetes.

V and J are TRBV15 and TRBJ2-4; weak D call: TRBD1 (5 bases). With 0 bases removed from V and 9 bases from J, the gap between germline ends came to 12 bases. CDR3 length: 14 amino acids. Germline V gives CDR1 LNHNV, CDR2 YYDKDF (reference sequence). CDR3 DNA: TGTGCCACCAGCAGAGACAGGGTTTTAGGCATTCAGTACTTC. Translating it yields CATSRDRVLGIQYF.

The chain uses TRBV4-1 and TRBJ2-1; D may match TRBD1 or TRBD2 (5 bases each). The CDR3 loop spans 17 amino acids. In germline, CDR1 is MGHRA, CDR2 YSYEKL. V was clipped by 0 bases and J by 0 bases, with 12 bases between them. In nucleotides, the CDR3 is TGCGCCAGCAGCCAAGATTCCGGGGCGAGCTCCTACAATGAGCAGTTCTTC. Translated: CASSQDSGASSYNEQFF.

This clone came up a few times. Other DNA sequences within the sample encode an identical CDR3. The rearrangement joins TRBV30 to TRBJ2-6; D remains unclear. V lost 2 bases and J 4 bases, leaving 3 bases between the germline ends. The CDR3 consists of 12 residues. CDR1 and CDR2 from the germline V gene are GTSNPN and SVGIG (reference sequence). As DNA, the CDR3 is TGTGCCTGGAGTTGGGGGGCCAACGTCCTGACTTTC. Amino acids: CAWSWGANVLTF.

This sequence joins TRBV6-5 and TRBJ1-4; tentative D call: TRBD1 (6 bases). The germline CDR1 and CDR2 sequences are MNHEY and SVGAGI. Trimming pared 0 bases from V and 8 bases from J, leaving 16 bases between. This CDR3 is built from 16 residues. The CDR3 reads CASSYSWNGTPEKLFF. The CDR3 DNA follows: TGTGCCAGCAGTTACTCGTGGAACGGGACACCAGAAAAACTGTTTTTT.